The 25 T cell receptor beta chains listed next were all sequenced from one sample in a study of human T cells and chemical hapten exposure. The time point here: pre-sensitization, week 0. As to treatment: therapeutic diphenylcyclopropenone sensitization with weekly scalp DPC. TCRdb fed the RACE reads into MiXCR, producing one record per CDR3 protein. The sample includes approximately 260,000 distinct CDR3 sequences, 7% to 10% of them seen just once. Sequenced material: whole blood, taken in connection with sensitization to the hapten diphenylcyclopropenone (DPC). These receptors were obtained from a woman between 40 and 55 years old with alopecia areata. Some clones in this sample may be carry-over from other donors' samples.

The rearrangement uses TRBV29-1 and TRBJ1-2; D uncertain. Deletions cut 4 bases from V and 3 bases from J, with 6 bases between. CDR1 and CDR2 (germline): SQVTM, ANQGSEA. CDR3 length equals 11 residues. The CDR3 DNA sequence: TGCAGCGTTGGAGAGGACTATGGCTACACCTTC. Its protein is CSVGEDYGYTF.

At least ten counts were recorded for this clonotype. This sequence joins TRBV7-9 and TRBJ1-1; D gene uncertain. Per germline, CDR1 SEHNR and CDR2 FQNEAQ (reference sequence). The V and J ends lost 5 bases and 5 bases respectively, with 12 bases between them. This CDR3 contains 13 residues. The CDR3 protein is CASSRGVETEAFF. CDR3 in DNA: TGTGCCAGCAGCCGTGGAGTTGAAACTGAAGCTTTCTTT.

Only a few counts were recorded for this clonotype. This chain joins TRBV3-1 and TRBJ2-1; D is ambiguous. From germline, CDR1 is LGHDT and CDR2 YNNKEL (reference sequence). Trimming removed 4 bases from V and 9 bases from J, with 13 bases in between. CDR3 size: 13 residues. CDR3 residues: CASSPYLRSEQFF. CDR3 DNA sequence: TGTGCCAGCAGCCCGTACCTTCGCAGTGAGCAGTTCTTC.

This clonotype was picked up a small number of times. The chain has TRBV7-3 and TRBJ2-2, with unresolved D. CDR3 size: 15 residues. Per germline, CDR1 SGHTA and CDR2 FQGTGA. Trimming took 5 bases from V and 1 from J, leaving 11 bases between them. The CDR3 protein is CASSPQGRNTGELFF. As DNA, the CDR3 is TGTGCCAGCAGCCCCCAAGGGCGGAACACCGGGGAGCTGTTTTTT.

This clonotype was seen a handful of times. The chain has TRBV18 and TRBJ1-6; TRBD1 is a possible D gene (5 bases). CDR1 is KGHSH, CDR2 LQKENI, per germline. V was pared by 4 bases and J by 8 bases, with 18 bases between. The CDR3 sequence is 16 residues long. CDR3 nucleotides: TGTGCCAGCTCACTTCCCTTGGGGGGTCTAGATTCACCCCTCCACTTT. This gives the protein CASSLPLGGLDSPLHF.

This clonotype was seen many times. The chain links TRBV30 to TRBJ2-6; D tentatively fits TRBD1 or TRBD2 (5 bases each). Germline lookup yields CDR1 GTSNPN and CDR2 SVGIG (reference sequence). The CDR3 extends over 17 amino acids. The ends were cut back, 4 bases at V and 2 bases at J, with 18 bases in the middle. CDR3 in DNA: TGTGCCTGGAACCGGGGCATTGCCGGCCCTGGGGCCAACGTCCTGACTTTC. It yields the protein CAWNRGIAGPGANVLTF. The full variable domain, its missing parts supplied by reference TRBV30 and TRBJ2-6, is SQTIHQWPATLVQPVGSPLSLECTVEGTSNPNLYWYRQAAGRGLQLLFYSVGIGQISSEVPQNLSASRPQDRQFILSSKKLLLSDSGFYLCAWNRGIAGPGANVLTFGAGSRLTVL.

The V gene is TRBV29-1, the J gene TRBJ2-3, with 14 bases fitting TRBD2. This CDR3 region has 17 residues. The germline V gene encodes CDR1 SQVTM and CDR2 ANQGSEA. The trim removed 3 bases at V and 1 base at J, leaving 6 bases unmatched. DNA of the CDR3: TGCAGCGTTGAGGGGACTAGCGGGAGTATGGGCACAGATACGCAGTATTTT. Residues: CSVEGTSGSMGTDTQYF.

J is TRBJ2-1 and V is TRBV7-2; 16 bases match TRBD2. V lost 7 bases to trimming and J lost 10 bases; unmatched junction nucleotides: 7. Germline CDR1 and CDR2: SGHTA and FQGNSA. This CDR3 has 15 amino acids. CDR3 sequence (DNA): TGTGCCAGCAAAGGGACTAGCGGGAGGGCCGGGGAGCAGTTCTTC. Protein sequence: CASKGTSGRAGEQFF.

This clonotype has only a few counts. The chain employs TRBV29-1 and TRBJ2-3; 8 bases match TRBD2. Germline V CDR1 and CDR2: SQVTM, ANQGSEA. Trimming at V came to 7 bases and at J to 5 bases, leaving 5 bases not matched to a gene. The CDR3 spans 12 residues. The CDR3 is CSAGLVLDTQYF. The CDR3 region has the DNA TGCAGCGCGGGACTAGTATTAGATACGCAGTATTTT.

This clonotype was detected ten times or more. This chain joins TRBV11-1 and TRBJ2-5, with TRBD1 as a possible D gene (7 bases). The CDR3 consists of 13 residues. V was pared by 5 bases and J by 5 bases, with 12 bases between. Germline V gene lookup returns CDR1 SGHAT and CDR2 FQDESV (reference sequence). CDR3 in amino acids: CASSRGTAETQYF. CDR3 nucleotides: TGTGCCAGCAGCCGCGGGACAGCCGAGACCCAGTACTTC.

The V call is TRBV7-2, the J call TRBJ2-2; D may be TRBD1 or TRBD2 (6 bases each). V was clipped by 2 bases and J by 1 base, with 11 bases between them. The germline V gene has CDR1 SGHTA and CDR2 FQGNSA. CDR3 length equals 16 residues. The CDR3 bases are TGTGCCAGCAGCTTAAAAGGGGGGCAGAACACCGGGGAGCTGTTTTTT. This encodes CASSLKGGQNTGELFF.

The chain uses TRBV5-6 and TRBJ2-5; TRBD1 agrees at 7 bases. Germline V lookup: CDR1 SGHDT, CDR2 YYEEEE. V shed 4 bases, J shed 5 bases, and the junction held 5 bases outside the gene matches. CDR3 length: 13 amino acids. CDR3 nucleotides: TGTGCCAGCAGCCAGTACAGGGGCGAGACCCAGTACTTC. It yields the protein CASSQYRGETQYF.

The V gene is TRBV5-5, the J gene TRBJ2-1; 7 bases line up with TRBD2. The CDR3 is made up of 15 amino acids. Germline V gives CDR1 SGHKS, CDR2 YYEKEE (reference sequence). Trimming removed 2 bases from V and 10 bases from J; junction bases left unmatched: 12. The CDR3 spells CASSFGGTHPNEQFF. CDR3 coding DNA: TGTGCCAGCAGCTTCGGGGGGACCCACCCCAACGAGCAGTTCTTC. Complete variable domain (other parts from reference TRBV5-5 and TRBJ2-1): DAGVTQSPTHLIKTRGQQVTLRCSPISGHKSVSWYQQVLGQGPQFIFQYYEKEERGRGNFPDRFSARQFPNYSSELNVNALLLGDSALYLCASSFGGTHPNEQFFGPGTRLTVL.

This rearrangement joins TRBV5-5 to TRBJ2-5; TRBD1 is a possible D gene (5 bases). Trimming left V 0 bases short and J 4 bases short, with 16 bases between. Germline CDR1 SGHKS, CDR2 YYEKEE (reference sequence). The CDR3 is 16 residues long. CDR3 coding DNA: TGTGCCAGCAGCTTGGGGCCCAGGGTAATAGGAGAGACCCAGTACTTC. Translated, it gives CASSLGPRVIGETQYF.

CDR3 nucleotide sequence: TGTGCCAGCAGTCCTAATAGCAATCAGCCCCAGCATTTT. Protein product: CASSPNSNQPQHF. The chain employs TRBV6-2 or TRBV6-3 and TRBJ1-5; D is ambiguous. CDR3 size: 13 residues. V was clipped by 5 bases and J by 0 bases, with 5 bases between them. The V gene's germline CDR1 is MNHEY and CDR2 SVGEGT.

This clonotype came up a few times. The chain has TRBV11-2 and TRBJ1-5; TRBD1 matches at 7 bases. Trimming cost V 5 bases and J 7 bases; bases outside gene matches: 11. This CDR3 region has 15 residues. Germline values: CDR1 SGHAT, CDR2 FQNNGV. The CDR3 DNA is TGTGCCAGCAGCCATATAACAGGGGCCAACCAGCCCCAGCATTTT. Translation gives CASSHITGANQPQHF.

This clonotype showed up many times. This sequence joins TRBV5-1 and TRBJ2-1; TRBD2 matches at 8 bases. The CDR3 sequence is 16 residues long. CDR1 is SGHRS and CDR2 is YFSETQ in the germline V gene. V lost 0 bases, J lost 0 bases, and 2 bases stayed unmatched. The CDR3 coding sequence is TGCGCCAGCAGCTTGGTGCTAGCGGGCTCCTACAATGAGCAGTTCTTC. Translation gives CASSLVLAGSYNEQFF.

This clonotype was picked up a small number of times. The chain is built from TRBV7-2 and TRBJ2-7; D is uncertain. This CDR3 is built from 15 residues. The germline V and J ends were trimmed by 0 bases and 3 bases, with 12 bases remaining between them. Germline V gene data show CDR1 as SGHTA and CDR2 as FQGNSA. CDR3 nucleotides: TGTGCCAGCAGCTTAGCGTTGACACAAGACTACGAGCAGTACTTC. As protein: CASSLALTQDYEQYF.

V is TRBV13 and J is TRBJ2-7; 9 nucleotides agree with TRBD2. CDR1 is PRHDT and CDR2 is FYEKMQ in the germline V gene (reference sequence). The CDR3 has 15 amino acids. V gave up 5 bases and J gave up 1 base; unmatched junction bases: 6. CDR3: CASSPRTSASYEQYF. Written as DNA, the CDR3 is TGTGCCAGCAGCCCCCGGACTAGCGCGTCCTACGAGCAGTACTTC.

This chain links TRBV28 with TRBJ2-1; D not resolved. Trimming left V 7 bases short and J 0 bases short, with 10 bases between. The CDR3 is 14 residues long. From germline, CDR1 is MDHEN and CDR2 SYDVKM. The CDR3 DNA reads TGTGCCAGCATAACCGGCAGCTCCTACAATGAGCAGTTCTTC. Protein product: CASITGSSYNEQFF.

This clonotype was found many times. V gene TRBV28 combines with J gene TRBJ2-1; TRBD2 might be the D (6 bases). This CDR3 contains 15 residues. CDR1 and CDR2 (germline): MDHEN, SYDVKM. Deletions cut 2 bases from V and 4 bases from J, with 12 bases between. The CDR3: CASSLQREQYNEQFF. In DNA, the CDR3 is TGTGCCAGCAGTTTACAACGGGAGCAGTACAATGAGCAGTTCTTC.

Ten or more counts support this clonotype. This chain links TRBV7-2 with TRBJ1-5, with a weak D call TRBD1 (5 bases). Deletions cut 6 bases from V and 5 bases from J, with 11 bases between. Germline-derived CDR1 and CDR2 are SGHTA and FQGNSA. The CDR3 loop spans 13 amino acids. CDR3 DNA: TGTGCCAGCAGTTTAACGGGGGATCAGCCCCAGCATTTT. This sequence encodes CASSLTGDQPQHF.

This clonotype was seen a handful of times. The chain employs TRBV28 and TRBJ2-4; possibly TRBD1 or TRBD2 for D (5 bases each). The CDR3 runs to 17 residues. The V gene's germline CDR1 is MDHEN and CDR2 SYDVKM. The V and J ends lost 1 base and 0 bases respectively, with 13 bases between them. The CDR3, as DNA: TGTGCCAGCAGTTTATCGGGGCTAGGAGGAGCCAAAAACATTCAGTACTTC. Translated: CASSLSGLGGAKNIQYF.

The chain is built from TRBV29-1 and TRBJ2-3; 7 positions agree with TRBD1. V shed 4 bases and J 1 base; nucleotides not matched to a gene: 8. Germline CDR1 SQVTM, CDR2 ANQGSEA. The CDR3 contains 15 residues. CDR3 bases: TGCAGCGTTGGAATCGGGACAGAGCGCACAGATACGCAGTATTTT. Its protein product is CSVGIGTERTDTQYF.

The V gene is TRBV29-1, the J gene TRBJ2-7; 9 positions match TRBD2. Germline-derived CDR1 and CDR2 are SQVTM and ANQGSEA. V lost 3 bases and J lost 6; bases outside the gene matches: 6. There are 13 residues in the CDR3. CDR3 nucleotides: TGCAGCGTTGATGATAGCGGGAGCTTCGAGCAGTACTTC. Its translation is CSVDDSGSFEQYF.